This T cell receptor beta chain originates from a study of blood T cell repertoires in COVID-19. Participants had their cohort set by participant-reported clinical history. CDR1 KGHDR and CDR2 SFDVKD come from the germline V gene. V was clipped by 5 bases and J by 3 bases; unmatched bases: 7. The CDR3 runs 16 residues. Authors' methods: Amplification of reference gene primers was used by the study to estimate nucleated cell counts. The data were produced by immunoSEQ multiplex PCR, yet TCRdb's version contains in-frame clones alone and is incomplete. The DNA gave D and trimming, while V, J and clone size come from that table. The repertoire holds fewer than 350,000 clones, around 93% seen once, with roughly 2.9% in the top ten.

The TCR comes from a man aged 40-49 years who had been exposed to COVID-19. This rearrangement joins TRBV24-1 to TRBJ2-1, with 9 bases lining up with TRBD2. Material for sequencing was PBMCs or T cells enriched from blood (not recorded which). The CDR3 DNA is TGTGCCACCAGTGCTTTTAGCGGGAGTAACTACAATGAGCAGTTCTTC. It encodes CATSAFSGSNYNEQFF.